This T cell receptor (beta chain) stems from a study of response to subunit inactivated influenza vaccine. Of note for this clonotype: The antigen remains unidentified. One base away lies a much larger clone, so this may be a sequencing read error. The CDR3 carries no conserved terminal phenylalanine or tryptophan, so it likely arises from a read error.

Study-wide points: There was a suggestion from the authors that each seasonal influenza vaccination recruits few new T cells.

TCRdb fed the RT-PCR reads into MiXCR, producing one record per CDR3 protein. Here the sample spans hundreds of thousands of distinct CDR3 sequences, 13% to 15% being singletons. Sequenced here: PBMCs from blood, sampled around 15 days before vaccination. The sequence was collected from a man aged 50 or older who received an inactivated influenza vaccine.

Written as DNA, the CDR3 is TGCAGTGCTAGAGATCGGGGCACTTTTAACAATGAGCAGTTCCTC. Amino acids: CSARDRGTFNNEQFL. The V call is TRBV20-1, the J call TRBJ2-1; possibly TRBD1 or TRBD2 for D (5 bases each). Trimming shortened V by 0 bases and J by 5 bases, and 14 bases separated the two germline ends. The CDR3 extends over 15 amino acids. The germline CDR1 and CDR2 sequences are DFQATT and SNEGSKA (reference sequence).